This T cell receptor (beta chain) was obtained from a study of tumor-infiltrating lymphocytes in primary liver carcinoma. Overall study: Tumors were staged T1-T3 N0M0 and measured about 4 to 11 cm across.

This clonotype was picked up many times. A primer in the constant region served to generate TCR beta cDNA from around 500 ng of total RNA. Investigators got TCR beta libraries out of three nested multiplex PCR rounds, done with slightly modified ARM-PCR. A single record per CDR3 protein comes from TCRdb applying MiXCR to the multiplex PCR reads. The sample lists roughly 30,000 distinct CDR3 sequences; less than 75% were seen once. Unsorted bulk tissue of roughly 19-30 mg yielded co-extracted RNA and DNA. Source material: liver tumor tissue from sampling region 3. Documented subset: tumor region T3, left-lateral pole. The source is a woman aged 25 to 45 with primary liver carcinoma and hepatitis B virus infection.

The CDR3 reads CASSPGPAGPDTQYF. In DNA, the CDR3 is TGTGCCAGTAGCCCTGGACCAGCGGGCCCAGATACGCAGTATTTT. This rearrangement joins TRBV11-2 to TRBJ2-3, with D maybe TRBD2 (6 bases). The germline CDR1 and CDR2 sequences are SGHAT and FQNNGV. CDR3 length: 15 residues. The V gene lost 9 bases and the J gene lost 4 bases, with 20 bases spanning the gap.